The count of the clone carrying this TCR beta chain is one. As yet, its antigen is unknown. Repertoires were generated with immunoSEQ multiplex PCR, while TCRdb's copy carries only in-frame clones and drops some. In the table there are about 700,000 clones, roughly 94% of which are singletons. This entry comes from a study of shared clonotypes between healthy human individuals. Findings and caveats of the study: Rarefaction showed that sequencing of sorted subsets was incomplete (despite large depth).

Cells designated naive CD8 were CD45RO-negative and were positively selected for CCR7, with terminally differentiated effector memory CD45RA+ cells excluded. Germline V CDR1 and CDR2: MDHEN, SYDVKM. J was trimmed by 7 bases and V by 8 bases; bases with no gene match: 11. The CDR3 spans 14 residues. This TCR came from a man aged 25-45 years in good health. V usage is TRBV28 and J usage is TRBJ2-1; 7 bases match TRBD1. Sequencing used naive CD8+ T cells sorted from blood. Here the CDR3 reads CASWGQRWDNEQFF. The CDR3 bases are TGTGCCAGCTGGGGACAGCGGTGGGATAATGAGCAGTTCTTC.